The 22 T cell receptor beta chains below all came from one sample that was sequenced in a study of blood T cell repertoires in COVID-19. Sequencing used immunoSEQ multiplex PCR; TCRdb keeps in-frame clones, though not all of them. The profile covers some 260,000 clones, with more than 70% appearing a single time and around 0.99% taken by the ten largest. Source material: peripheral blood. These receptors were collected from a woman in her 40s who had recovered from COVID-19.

The CDR3 nucleotides read TGTGCCAGCAGCTCCGGGGGTTTGGCTGGGGCCAACGTCCTGACTTTC. As protein: CASSSGGLAGANVLTF. The chain joins TRBV9 to TRBJ2-6; weak D call: TRBD2 (6 bases). Per germline, CDR1 SGDLS and CDR2 YYNGEE. Trimming left V 4 bases short and J 2 bases short, with 13 bases between. The CDR3 consists of 16 residues.

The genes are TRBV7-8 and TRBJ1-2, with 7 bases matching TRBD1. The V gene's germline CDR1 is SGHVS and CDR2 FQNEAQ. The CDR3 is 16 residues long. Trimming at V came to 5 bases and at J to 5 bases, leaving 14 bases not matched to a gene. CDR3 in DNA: TGTGCCAGCAGCCTCTCCCGGACAGGCTTCGCGTATGGCTACACCTTC. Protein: CASSLSRTGFAYGYTF.

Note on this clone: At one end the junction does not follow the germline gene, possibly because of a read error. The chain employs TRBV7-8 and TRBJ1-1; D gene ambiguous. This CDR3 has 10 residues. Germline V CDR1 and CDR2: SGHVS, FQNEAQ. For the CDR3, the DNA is TGTGCCAGCAGCTTAGGTGAGGCGATCTTT. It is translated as CASSLGEAIF.

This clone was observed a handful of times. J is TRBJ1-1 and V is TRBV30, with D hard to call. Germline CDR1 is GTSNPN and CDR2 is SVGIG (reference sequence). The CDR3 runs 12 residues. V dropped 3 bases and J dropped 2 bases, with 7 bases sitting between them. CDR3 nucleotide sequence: TGTGCCTGGAGGGGCACTAACACTGAAGCTTTCTTT. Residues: CAWRGTNTEAFF. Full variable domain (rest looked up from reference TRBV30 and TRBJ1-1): SQTIHQWPATLVQPVGSPLSLECTVEGTSNPNLYWYRQAAGRGLQLLFYSVGIGQISSEVPQNLSASRPQDRQFILSSKKLLLSDSGFYLCAWRGTNTEAFFGQGTRLTVV.

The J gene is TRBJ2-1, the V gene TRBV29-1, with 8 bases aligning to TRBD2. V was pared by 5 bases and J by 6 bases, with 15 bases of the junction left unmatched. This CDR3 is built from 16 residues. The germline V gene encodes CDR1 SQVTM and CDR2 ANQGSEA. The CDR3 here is CSVSRGGLPGGNEQFF. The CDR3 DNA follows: TGCAGCGTTAGCCGGGGGGGGTTGCCGGGCGGCAATGAGCAGTTCTTC.

Here the CDR3 DNA reads TGTGCCACCAGTGAACCCGGACAGGGTAGGGAGACCCAGTACTTC. It yields the protein CATSEPGQGRETQYF. The chain uses TRBV24-1 and TRBJ2-5, with 8 positions matching TRBD1. CDR1 and CDR2 (germline): KGHDR, SFDVKD. CDR3 length: 15 residues. With 4 bases clipped from V and 5 bases from J, the junction kept 8 bases outside the gene matches.

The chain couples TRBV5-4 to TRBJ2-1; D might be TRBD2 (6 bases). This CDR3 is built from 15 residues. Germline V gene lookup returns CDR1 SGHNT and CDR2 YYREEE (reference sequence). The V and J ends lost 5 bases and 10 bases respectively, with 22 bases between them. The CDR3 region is CASRVGGLGEEEQFF. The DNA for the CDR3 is TGTGCCAGCAGAGTTGGTGGCCTAGGGGAGGAGGAGCAGTTCTTC.

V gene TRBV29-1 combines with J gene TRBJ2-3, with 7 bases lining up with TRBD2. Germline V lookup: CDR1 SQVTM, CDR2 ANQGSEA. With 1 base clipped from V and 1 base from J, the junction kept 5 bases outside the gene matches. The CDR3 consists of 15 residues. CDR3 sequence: CSVEVAGVGTDTQYF. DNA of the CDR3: TGCAGCGTTGAAGTGGCGGGAGTGGGCACAGATACGCAGTATTTT.

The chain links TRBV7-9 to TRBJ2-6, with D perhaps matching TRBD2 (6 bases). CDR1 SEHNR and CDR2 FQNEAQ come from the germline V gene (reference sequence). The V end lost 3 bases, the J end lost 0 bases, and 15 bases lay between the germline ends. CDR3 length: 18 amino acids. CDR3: CASSLTGTPSSGANVLTF. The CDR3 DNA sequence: TGTGCCAGCAGCTTGACCGGGACTCCTTCCTCTGGGGCCAACGTCCTGACTTTC.

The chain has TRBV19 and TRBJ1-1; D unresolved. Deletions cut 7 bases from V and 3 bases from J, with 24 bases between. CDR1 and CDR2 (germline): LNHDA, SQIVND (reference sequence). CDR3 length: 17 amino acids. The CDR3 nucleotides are TGTGCCAGTACCCCCCCCCGCACTCGGCCCGGGGACACTGAAGCTTTCTTT. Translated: CASTPPRTRPGDTEAFF.

In DNA, the CDR3 is TGTGCCAGTAGTATAGGGGAACCGGGATACGAGCAGTACTTC. Protein: CASSIGEPGYEQYF. The rearrangement links TRBV19 to TRBJ2-7; weak D call: TRBD2 (5 bases). Germline V gene lookup returns CDR1 LNHDA and CDR2 SQIVND (reference sequence). Trimming pared 1 base from V and 4 bases from J, leaving 11 bases between. The CDR3 runs 14 residues.

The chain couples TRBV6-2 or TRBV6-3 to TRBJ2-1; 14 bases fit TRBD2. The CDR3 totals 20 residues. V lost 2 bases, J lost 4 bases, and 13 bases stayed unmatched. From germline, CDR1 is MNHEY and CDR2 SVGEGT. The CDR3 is CASSYPTGTSGSPGYNEQFF. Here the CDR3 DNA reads TGTGCCAGCAGTTACCCGACCGGGACTAGCGGGAGCCCCGGGTACAATGAGCAGTTCTTC.

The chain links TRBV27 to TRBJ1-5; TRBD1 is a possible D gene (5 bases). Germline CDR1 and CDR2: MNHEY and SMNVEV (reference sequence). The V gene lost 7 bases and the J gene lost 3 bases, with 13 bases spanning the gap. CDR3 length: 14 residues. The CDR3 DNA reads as TGTGCCAGCATGGCGGGGCGCTTCAATCAGCCCCAGCATTTT. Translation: CASMAGRFNQPQHF.

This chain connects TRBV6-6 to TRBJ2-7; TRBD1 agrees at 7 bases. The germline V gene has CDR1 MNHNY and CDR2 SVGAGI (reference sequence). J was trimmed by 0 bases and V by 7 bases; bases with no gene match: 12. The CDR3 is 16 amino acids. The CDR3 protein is CASKSGWGQNSYEQYF. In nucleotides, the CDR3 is TGTGCCAGCAAGTCGGGTTGGGGACAGAACTCCTACGAGCAGTACTTC.

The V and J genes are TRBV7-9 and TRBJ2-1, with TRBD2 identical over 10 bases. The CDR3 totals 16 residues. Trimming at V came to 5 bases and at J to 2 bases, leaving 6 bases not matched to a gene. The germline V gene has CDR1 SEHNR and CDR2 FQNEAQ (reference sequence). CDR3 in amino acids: CASSQPSGSAYNEQFF. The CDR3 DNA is TGTGCCAGCAGCCAACCTAGCGGGAGTGCCTACAATGAGCAGTTCTTC.

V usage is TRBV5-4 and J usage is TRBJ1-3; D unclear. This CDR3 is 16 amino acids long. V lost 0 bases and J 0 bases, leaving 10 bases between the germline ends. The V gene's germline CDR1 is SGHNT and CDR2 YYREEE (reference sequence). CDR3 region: CASSLATASSGNTIYF. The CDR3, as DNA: TGTGCCAGCAGCTTGGCCACCGCGAGCTCTGGAAACACCATATATTTT.

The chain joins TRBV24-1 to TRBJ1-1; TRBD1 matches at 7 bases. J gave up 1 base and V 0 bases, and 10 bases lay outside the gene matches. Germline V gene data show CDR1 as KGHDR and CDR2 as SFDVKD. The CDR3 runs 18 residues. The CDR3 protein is CATSDLPIQGPENTEAFF. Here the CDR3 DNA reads TGTGCCACCAGTGATTTGCCCATACAGGGGCCGGAGAACACTGAAGCTTTCTTT.

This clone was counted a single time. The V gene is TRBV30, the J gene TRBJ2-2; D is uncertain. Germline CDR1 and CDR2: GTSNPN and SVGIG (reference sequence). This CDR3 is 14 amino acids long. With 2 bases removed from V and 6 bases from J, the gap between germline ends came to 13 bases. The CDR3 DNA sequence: TGTGCCTGGAGTTATACGGGTTGGCCCGGGGAGCTGTTTTTT. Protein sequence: CAWSYTGWPGELFF.

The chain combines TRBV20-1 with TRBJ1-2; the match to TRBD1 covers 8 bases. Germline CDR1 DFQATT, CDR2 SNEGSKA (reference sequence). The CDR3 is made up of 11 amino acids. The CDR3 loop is CSGQGDYGYTF. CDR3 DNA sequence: TGCAGCGGACAGGGCGACTATGGCTACACCTTC.

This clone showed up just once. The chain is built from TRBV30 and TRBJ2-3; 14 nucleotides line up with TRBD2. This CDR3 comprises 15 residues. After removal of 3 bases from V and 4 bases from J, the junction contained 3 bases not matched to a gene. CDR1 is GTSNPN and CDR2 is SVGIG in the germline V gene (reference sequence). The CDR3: CAWSPGLAGADTQYF. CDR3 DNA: TGTGCCTGGAGCCCGGGACTAGCGGGGGCAGATACGCAGTATTTT.

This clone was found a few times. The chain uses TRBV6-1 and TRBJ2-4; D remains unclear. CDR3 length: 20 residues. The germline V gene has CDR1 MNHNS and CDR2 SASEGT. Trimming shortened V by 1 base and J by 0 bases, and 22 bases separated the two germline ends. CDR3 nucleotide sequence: TGTGCCAGCAGTGAAGTTTATGCTCCGGTTTCCAATATAGCCAAAAACATTCAGTACTTC. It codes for CASSEVYAPVSNIAKNIQYF.

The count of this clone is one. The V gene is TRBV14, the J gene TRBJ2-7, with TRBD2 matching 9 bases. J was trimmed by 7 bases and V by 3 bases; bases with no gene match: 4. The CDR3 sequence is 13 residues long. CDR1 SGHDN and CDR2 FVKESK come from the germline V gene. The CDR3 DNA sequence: TGTGCCAGCAGCCATCTAGCGGGACCAGAGCAGTACTTC. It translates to CASSHLAGPEQYF.